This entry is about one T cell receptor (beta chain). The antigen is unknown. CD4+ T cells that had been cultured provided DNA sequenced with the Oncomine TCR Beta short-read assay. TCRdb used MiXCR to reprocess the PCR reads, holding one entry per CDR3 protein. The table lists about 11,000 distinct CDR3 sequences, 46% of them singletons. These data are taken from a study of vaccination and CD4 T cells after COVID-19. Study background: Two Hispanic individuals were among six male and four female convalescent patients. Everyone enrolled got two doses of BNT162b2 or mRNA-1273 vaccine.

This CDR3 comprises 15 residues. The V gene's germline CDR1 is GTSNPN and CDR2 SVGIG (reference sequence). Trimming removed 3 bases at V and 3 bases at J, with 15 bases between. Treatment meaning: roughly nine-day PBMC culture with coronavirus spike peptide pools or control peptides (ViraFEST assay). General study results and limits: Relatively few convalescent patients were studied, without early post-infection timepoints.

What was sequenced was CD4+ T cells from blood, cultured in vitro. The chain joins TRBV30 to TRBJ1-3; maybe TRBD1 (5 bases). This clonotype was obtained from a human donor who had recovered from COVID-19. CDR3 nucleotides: TGTGCCTGGAGGGTCTGGGGGGGTGGTGGAAACACCATATATTTT. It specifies CAWRVWGGGGNTIYF.